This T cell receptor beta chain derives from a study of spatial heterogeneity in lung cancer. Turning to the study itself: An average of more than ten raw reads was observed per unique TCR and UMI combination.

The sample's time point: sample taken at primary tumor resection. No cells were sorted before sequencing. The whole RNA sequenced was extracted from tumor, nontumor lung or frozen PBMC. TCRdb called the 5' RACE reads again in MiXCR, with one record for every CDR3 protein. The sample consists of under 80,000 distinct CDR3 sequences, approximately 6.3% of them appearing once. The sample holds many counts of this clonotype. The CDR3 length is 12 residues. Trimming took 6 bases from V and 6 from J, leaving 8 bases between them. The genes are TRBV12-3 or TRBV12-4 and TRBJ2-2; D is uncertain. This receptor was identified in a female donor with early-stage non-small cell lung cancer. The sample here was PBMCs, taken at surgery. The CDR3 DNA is TGTGCCAGCAGAATTACGGCCGGGGAGCTGTTTTTT. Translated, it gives CASRITAGELFF.